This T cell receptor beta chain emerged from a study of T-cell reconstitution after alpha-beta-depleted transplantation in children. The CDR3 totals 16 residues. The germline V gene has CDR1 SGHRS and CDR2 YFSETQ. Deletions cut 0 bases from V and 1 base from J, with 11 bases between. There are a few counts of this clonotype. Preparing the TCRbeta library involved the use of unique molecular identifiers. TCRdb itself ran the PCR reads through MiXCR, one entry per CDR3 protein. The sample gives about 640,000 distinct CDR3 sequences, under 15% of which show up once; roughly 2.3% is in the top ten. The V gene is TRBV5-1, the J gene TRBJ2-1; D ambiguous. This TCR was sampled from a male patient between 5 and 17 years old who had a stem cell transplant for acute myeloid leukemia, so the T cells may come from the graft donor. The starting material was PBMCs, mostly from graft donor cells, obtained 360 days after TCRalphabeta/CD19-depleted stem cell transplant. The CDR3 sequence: CASSLDPGTSYNEQFF. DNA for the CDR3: TGCGCCAGCAGCTTGGATCCAGGAACGTCCTACAATGAGCAGTTCTTC.